A selection of T cell receptor beta chains follows, all from one sample in a study of beta chain features in type 1 diabetes. The table came from immunoSEQ multiplex PCR; TCRdb's copy has only in-frame clones and leaves some out. There are nearly 350,000 clones in the sample; 6.5% to 10% occur only once, and around 0.44% lies in the top ten. Material: central memory CD4+ T cells from blood. The receptors were sampled from a woman in her late teens or twenties in good health. CDR3s include the opening cysteine and the closing phenylalanine or tryptophan. The D gene is left open where the match is weak. The listing skips clone size in some rows; elsewhere it reads once, few, many or a size class.

clone_size j_call v_call d_call cdr3_nt cdr3_aa
NA TRBJ1-2 TRBV4-3 NA TGCGCCAGCAGCCAAGATCTAGGGCGGTCACAGTACTATGGCTACACCTTC CASSQDLGRSQYYGYTF
few TRBJ2-7 TRBV2 TRBD1 TGTGCCAGCACTGGGACAGGGGCCTACGAGCAGTACTTC CASTGTGAYEQYF
many TRBJ2-7 TRBV10-3 NA TGTGCCATCAGACAAGAGCGCGAGCAGTACTTC CAIRQEREQYF
NA TRBJ2-1 TRBV5-4 TRBD2 TGTGCCAGCAGCTTGGGTGCTAGCGGGATCTCCTACAATGAGCAGTTCTTC CASSLGASGISYNEQFF
NA TRBJ2-7 TRBV11-2 TRBD2 TGTGCCAGCAGCTACTCGGGGGGCTCCTACGAGCAGTACTTC CASSYSGGSYEQYF
NA TRBJ2-1 TRBV7-2 NA TGTGCCAGCAGCTTTATGACCTACAATGAGCAGTTCTTC CASSFMTYNEQFF
NA TRBJ1-5 TRBV18 NA TGTGCCAGCTCACCACCAGGGCGGAACAATCAGCCCCAGCATTTT CASSPPGRNNQPQHF
few TRBJ1-3 TRBV9 NA TGTGCCAGCAGCGTAGAGGTCGTGTACGGAGACCACTCTGGAAACACCATATATTTT CASSVEVVYGDHSGNTIYF
NA TRBJ2-7 TRBV19 NA TGTGCCAGTAGTATAGATCCAACTGGCAACTACGAGCAGTACTTC CASSIDPTGNYEQYF
few TRBJ2-5 TRBV7-2 NA TGTGCCAGCAGCTCCAGGGGTGTAAGAGAGACCCAGTACTTC CASSSRGVRETQYF
few TRBJ2-2 TRBV19 NA TGTGCCAGTAGTAGCGGGGACACCGGGGAGCTGTTTTTT CASSSGDTGELFF
NA TRBJ2-5 TRBV5-1 TRBD2 TGCGCCAGCAGCTTTGGACGGGAGGGAGAGACCCAGTACTTC CASSFGREGETQYF
NA TRBJ2-3 TRBV6-5 NA TGTGCCAGCACCCCCGTCGCTGACACAGATACGCAGTATTTT CASTPVADTDTQYF